Listed below are T cell receptor beta chains from one sample, sequenced in a study of blood T cells in healthy people across ages. Each CDR3 protein gets one entry after TCRdb re-called the 5' RACE reads with MiXCR. The sample shows approximately 800,000 distinct CDR3 sequences, around 68% of them seen only once. Sequencing was performed on blood. The receptors derive from a man aged 30 to 39 in good health. CDR3s include the opening cysteine and the closing phenylalanine or tryptophan. The D gene is left open where the match is weak. Size values are once, few and many counts, or a class for expanded clones, and some rows have none.

20 | few | - | TRBJ2-4 | TRBV7-2 | CASGPSSWAAGEEAKNIQYF | TGTGCCAGCGGCCCCAGCAGCTGGGCAGCCGGGGAAGAGGCCAAAAACATTCAGTACTTC
12 | - | - | TRBJ2-1 | TRBV2 | CASNFPPDEQFF | TGTGCCAGCAACTTTCCTCCCGATGAGCAGTTCTTC
13 | - | - | TRBJ2-5 | TRBV11-2 | CASSLDVIQEQYF | TGTGCCAGCAGCTTAGATGTGATCCAGGAGCAGTACTTC
14 | - | - | TRBJ2-1 | TRBV9 | CASSARMGGGEQFF | TGTGCCAGCAGCGCCCGCATGGGGGGGGGCGAGCAGTTCTTC
14 | - | - | TRBJ2-7 | TRBV6-5 | CASSAGVSTYEQYF | TGTGCCAGCAGTGCAGGGGTTTCTACCTACGAGCAGTACTTC
15 | - | TRBD2 | TRBJ2-3 | TRBV7-6 | CASSSEGLVGYTQYF | TGTGCCAGCAGCTCAGAGGGACTAGTAGGGTATACGCAGTATTTT
16 | many | - | TRBJ1-5 | TRBV28 | CASRLPKQGDNQPQHF | TGTGCCAGCAGGCTCCCTAAACAGGGAGACAATCAGCCCCAGCATTTT
20 | few | TRBD2 | TRBJ2-2 | TRBV12-3/TRBV12-4 | CASSSDGLAGGFANTGELFF | TGTGCCAGCAGTTCGGACGGACTAGCGGGGGGCTTTGCGAACACCGGGGAGCTGTTTTTT
15 | - | - | TRBJ2-5 | TRBV6-2/TRBV6-3 | CASSGGARSEETQYF | TGTGCCAGCAGCGGGGGAGCGCGATCCGAAGAGACCCAGTACTTC
14 | - | TRBD2 | TRBJ2-1 | TRBV29-1 | CSGGTSGGYNVQFF | TGCAGCGGCGGGACTAGCGGGGGGTACAATGTGCAGTTCTTC
13 | - | - | TRBJ1-4 | TRBV29-1 | CSASRDGNEKLFF | TGCAGCGCCTCGAGGGACGGTAATGAAAAACTGTTTTTT
16 | - | - | TRBJ2-5 | TRBV7-2 | CASSLMRGGGQETQYF | TGTGCCAGCAGCTTAATGAGGGGGGGCGGGCAAGAGACCCAGTACTTC
14 | few | - | TRBJ1-2 | TRBV12-3/TRBV12-4 | CASSLSGTNYGYTF | TGTGCCAGCAGTTTATCTGGGACTAACTATGGCTACACCTTC
17 | - | TRBD2 | TRBJ2-3 | TRBV28 | CASSLGLAGELTDTQYF | TGTGCCAGCAGTTTAGGACTAGCGGGGGAGCTCACAGATACGCAGTATTTT
16 | - | - | TRBJ1-2 | TRBV9 | CASSGKQGNVDYGYTF | TGTGCCAGCAGCGGGAAACAGGGTAATGTCGACTATGGCTACACCTTC
14 | - | TRBD2 | TRBJ2-5 | TRBV20-1 | CSARERGSQETQYF | TGCAGTGCTAGAGAGCGGGGGTCCCAAGAGACCCAGTACTTC
15 | - | - | TRBJ2-5 | TRBV2 | CASSQESPRVEEQYF | TGTGCCAGCAGTCAAGAGTCGCCCAGGGTGGAGGAGCAGTACTTC
15 | few | TRBD2 | TRBJ2-5 | TRBV7-2 | CASSLGGTSLETQYF | TGTGCCAGCAGCTTGGGTGGGACTAGCTTAGAGACCCAGTACTTC
16 | - | - | TRBJ2-3 | TRBV6-1 | CASTDGSREFTDTQYF | TGTGCCAGCACAGACGGGAGCAGGGAGTTCACAGATACGCAGTATTTT
13 | - | - | TRBJ1-5 | TRBV20-1 | CSARPTSNQPQHF | TGCAGTGCTAGACCCACTAGCAATCAGCCCCAGCATTTT
14 | few | - | TRBJ2-5 | TRBV7-9 | CATRPKTGGETQYF | TGTGCCACTAGACCCAAAACCGGTGGCGAGACCCAGTACTTC
16 | - | TRBD1 | TRBJ2-5 | TRBV24-1 | CATSHTGTGTRETQYF | TGTGCCACCAGTCACACCGGGACAGGGACTCGAGAGACCCAGTACTTC
12 | - | TRBD2 | TRBJ2-1 | TRBV20-1 | CSARARGDEQFF | TGCAGTGCTAGAGCACGGGGGGATGAGCAGTTCTTC
17 | - | - | TRBJ2-4 | TRBV3-1 | CASSLRPVGVAKNIQYF | TGTGCCAGCAGCCTTCGTCCGGTGGGGGTAGCCAAAAACATTCAGTACTTC
13 | - | - | TRBJ2-7 | TRBV7-2 | CASSLNGGGEQYF | TGTGCCAGCAGCTTAAATGGGGGAGGCGAGCAGTACTTC
18 | - | TRBD1 | TRBJ2-6 | TRBV4-3 | CASSPRQGSYSGANVLTF | TGCGCCAGCAGCCCACGACAGGGTTCTTACTCTGGGGCCAACGTCCTGACTTTC
14 | - | - | TRBJ1-5 | TRBV11-1 | CASRRTVGSQPQHF | TGTGCCAGCAGGCGGACAGTTGGAAGTCAGCCCCAGCATTTT
15 | - | - | TRBJ2-4 | TRBV7-2 | CASSLDGFGCGKQYF | TGTGCCAGCAGCTTAGACGGCTTTGGCTGTGGAAAGCAGTACTTC
16 | few | TRBD1 | TRBJ2-3 | TRBV27 | CASSLYPGQGSDTQYF | TGTGCCAGCAGTTTATATCCGGGACAGGGCTCAGATACGCAGTATTTT